One and the same sample provided the 20 T cell receptor beta chains below, sequenced in a study of cytomegalovirus exposure and HLA in healthy donors. Primers for the PCR totalled 60 Vbeta and 13 Jbeta. This table comes from immunoSEQ multiplex PCR, and its TCRdb copy is limited to in-frame clones, with some not included. The profile shows about 130,000 clones, 17% of them singletons. Material: PBMCs. These receptors all come from a female donor in good health and CMV-seropositive.

The rearrangement joins TRBV10-1 to TRBJ2-2; TRBD2 aligns across 12 bases. The germline CDR1 and CDR2 sequences are WNHNN and SYGVQD (reference sequence). The CDR3 spans 15 residues. V lost 5 bases, J lost 5 bases, and 3 bases stayed unmatched. CDR3 in DNA: TGCGCCAGCAGTCGGCTAGCGGGGGGGACCGGGGAGCTGTTTTTT. The encoded protein is CASSRLAGGTGELFF.

V and J are TRBV4-2 and TRBJ1-2, with D possibly matching TRBD1 (5 bases). The V gene's germline CDR1 is LGHNA and CDR2 YNFKEQ. The CDR3 length is 14 residues. The V gene lost 3 bases and the J gene lost 7 bases, with 15 bases spanning the gap. CDR3 residues: CASSQLTGESGYTF. CDR3 coding DNA: TGTGCCAGCAGCCAGCTTACAGGAGAGAGTGGCTACACCTTC.

The chain combines TRBV28 with TRBJ2-7; 7 bases agree with TRBD2. J gave up 5 bases and V 6 bases, and 19 bases lay outside the gene matches. This CDR3 comprises 17 residues. Germline-derived CDR1 and CDR2 are MDHEN and SYDVKM. The CDR3: CASRPQGAGKFIHEQYF. Here the CDR3 DNA reads TGTGCCAGCAGACCCCAGGGAGCGGGGAAATTTATCCACGAGCAGTACTTC.

This clone was seen only a few times. The chain joins TRBV14 to TRBJ2-4, with D possibly matching TRBD1 (6 bases). Trimming cost V 3 bases and J 3 bases, with 9 bases left between them. Germline assignment: CDR1 SGHDN and CDR2 FVKESK. CDR3 size: 14 residues. The CDR3 region has the DNA TGTGCCAGCAGCCAGGGGGCTGGCAAAAACATTCAGTACTTC. Translation: CASSQGAGKNIQYF.

This rearrangement joins TRBV19 to TRBJ2-1; D is possibly TRBD2 (6 bases). V was trimmed by 3 bases and J by 8 bases, leaving 17 bases between them. This CDR3 contains 15 residues. Germline V gene data show CDR1 as LNHDA and CDR2 as SQIVND (reference sequence). The CDR3 nucleotides are TGTGCCAGTAGTATTTGGGGACGGGGGTATGATGAGCAGTTCTTC. It specifies CASSIWGRGYDEQFF.

The genes are TRBV5-1 and TRBJ1-2, with TRBD1 identical over 7 bases. CDR1 is SGHRS, CDR2 YFSETQ, per germline. V shed 4 bases, J shed 4 bases, and the junction held 4 bases outside the gene matches. The CDR3 loop spans 13 amino acids. The CDR3 DNA follows: TGCGCCAGCAGCAAAGGGGGCTCCTATGGCTACACCTTC. Protein: CASSKGGSYGYTF. Full variable domain (remainder filled in from reference TRBV5-1 and TRBJ1-2): KAGVTQTPRYLIKTRGQQVTLSCSPISGHRSVSWYQQTPGQGLQFLFEYFSETQRNKGNFPGRFSGRQFSNSRSEMNVSTLELGDSALYLCASSKGGSYGYTFGSGTRLTVV.

A few counts support this clone. The chain couples TRBV28 to TRBJ2-1; the match to TRBD2 covers 14 bases. This CDR3 has 17 residues. V lost 6 bases to trimming and J lost 5 bases; unmatched junction nucleotides: 9. The germline V gene encodes CDR1 MDHEN and CDR2 SYDVKM. CDR3 coding DNA: TGTGCCAGCAGCCCTACCCCGGGACTAGCGGGGGACAATGAGCAGTTCTTC. Its protein is CASSPTPGLAGDNEQFF.

The chain employs TRBV5-1 and TRBJ1-2; 7 positions match TRBD1. Trimming cost V 0 bases and J 3 bases; bases outside gene matches: 2. Germline V gene sequence: CDR1 SGHRS, CDR2 YFSETQ. The CDR3 length is 14 residues. DNA for the CDR3: TGCGCCAGCAGCTTGGCCGGACAGGACTATGGCTACACCTTC. Residues: CASSLAGQDYGYTF.

V and J are TRBV6-1 and TRBJ2-7; 12 nucleotides align to TRBD2. Germline trimming cut 1 base from V and 3 bases from J; bases unmatched to any gene: 7. Germline CDR1 is MNHNS and CDR2 is SASEGT. CDR3 length equals 17 residues. The CDR3 protein is CASSEERLAGEIYEQYF. CDR3 nucleotide sequence: TGTGCCAGCAGTGAAGAAAGACTAGCGGGGGAAATCTACGAGCAGTACTTC.

This clone was seen only a few times. In DNA, the CDR3 is TGTGCCTGGAGTCCCGGGTTTAACTATGGCTACACCTTC. Residues: CAWSPGFNYGYTF. This rearrangement joins TRBV30 to TRBJ1-2; D unresolved. The CDR3 runs to 13 residues. V was trimmed by 2 bases and J by 1 base, leaving 8 bases between them. Germline CDR1 is GTSNPN and CDR2 is SVGIG (reference sequence).

The V call is TRBV7-8, the J call TRBJ1-2, with TRBD1 identical over 8 bases. The CDR3 length is 17 residues. CDR1 and CDR2 (germline): SGHVS, FQNEAQ. J was trimmed by 4 bases and V by 1 base; bases with no gene match: 11. As DNA, the CDR3 is TGTGCCAGCAGCTTAGGGTTAAGAGGACAGGGCCGCTATGGCTACACCTTC. It is translated as CASSLGLRGQGRYGYTF.

The rearrangement joins TRBV7-9 to TRBJ1-1, with a weak D call TRBD1 (5 bases). The CDR3 consists of 13 residues. Trimming left V 3 bases short and J 6 bases short, with 11 bases between. CDR1 is SEHNR and CDR2 is FQNEAQ in the germline V gene (reference sequence). The CDR3 DNA is TGTGCCAGCAGCTTGAACACAGGTTCTGAAGCTTTCTTT. Encoded protein: CASSLNTGSEAFF.

The rearrangement links TRBV28 to TRBJ1-4; no firm D call. The CDR3 sequence is 15 residues long. Germline CDR1 reads MDHEN; CDR2 reads SYDVKM. The V and J ends lost 5 bases and 0 bases respectively, with 10 bases between them. The CDR3 nucleotides are TGTGCCAGCAGTCCAGGAGGGCCAACTAATGAAAAACTGTTTTTT. Translation gives CASSPGGPTNEKLFF.

The rearrangement joins TRBV9 to TRBJ1-1; TRBD1 agrees at 8 bases. After removal of 4 bases from V and 7 bases from J, the junction contained 6 bases not matched to a gene. Per the germline V gene, CDR1 is SGDLS and CDR2 is YYNGEE. The CDR3 totals 13 residues. This CDR3 is CASSLGGQGEAFF. CDR3 DNA sequence: TGTGCCAGCAGCCTTGGAGGACAGGGTGAAGCTTTCTTT.

This clone was seen just once. The chain has TRBV7-2 and TRBJ2-7; D unclear. The CDR3 covers 13 residues. Germline assignment: CDR1 SGHTA and CDR2 FQGNSA. Trimming took 4 bases from V and 2 from J, leaving 9 bases between them. CDR3 amino acids: CASSSNRAYEQYF. CDR3 coding DNA: TGTGCCAGCAGCTCGAACAGAGCCTACGAGCAGTACTTC. Filled out from reference TRBV7-2 and TRBJ2-7, the complete variable domain reads GAGVSQSPSNKVTEKGKDVELRCDPISGHTALYWYRQSLGQGLEFLIYFQGNSAPDKSGLPSDRFSAERTGGSVSTLTIQRTQQEDSAVYLCASSSNRAYEQYFGPGTRLTVT.

A few counts support this clone. The V gene is TRBV2, the J gene TRBJ1-4, with a tentative D call TRBD1 (5 bases). The CDR3 spans 14 residues. Looked up from germline, CDR1 is SNHLY and CDR2 is FYNNEI. Between the trimmed V and J ends, which lost 5 bases and 8 bases, there was a span of 15 bases. Here the CDR3 DNA reads TGTGCCAGCAGTCGACAGCTCTTCCAGGAAAAACTGTTTTTT. Protein product: CASSRQLFQEKLFF. The entire variable domain, with the rest obtained from reference TRBV2 and TRBJ1-4, is as follows: EPEVTQTPSHQVTQMGQEVILRCVPISNHLYFYWYRQILGQKVEFLVSFYNNEISEKSEIFDDQFSVERPDGSNFTLKIRSTKLEDSAMYFCASSRQLFQEKLFFGSGTQLSVL.

The J gene is TRBJ1-4, the V gene TRBV5-1; 7 nucleotides match TRBD1. V gave up 4 bases and J gave up 7 bases; unmatched junction bases: 13. This CDR3 is built from 16 residues. CDR1 and CDR2 (germline): SGHRS, YFSETQ. CDR3: CASSLMVGGGGEKLFF. CDR3 in DNA: TGCGCCAGCAGCCTAATGGTAGGGGGCGGAGGTGAAAAACTGTTTTTT.

The chain joins TRBV5-4 to TRBJ1-3; maybe TRBD1 (6 bases). The germline gives CDR1 SGHNT, CDR2 YYREEE (reference sequence). The V gene lost 3 bases and the J gene lost 0 bases, with 7 bases spanning the gap. The CDR3 is made up of 14 amino acids. CDR3 DNA sequence: TGTGCCAGCAGCTCGGACAGCTCTGGAAACACCATATATTTT. It codes for CASSSDSSGNTIYF.

This clone was detected a few times. The chain combines TRBV4-2 with TRBJ2-5; 13 bases line up with TRBD2. V shed 1 base and J 2 bases; nucleotides not matched to a gene: 4. Germline CDR1 LGHNA, CDR2 YNFKEQ. The CDR3 contains 17 residues. The CDR3, as DNA: TGTGCCAGCAGCCAAGGTCCGGGACTAGCGGGGCAAGAGACCCAGTACTTC. It yields the protein CASSQGPGLAGQETQYF.

The chain recombines TRBV4-1 with TRBJ2-3, with 10 bases identical to TRBD2. The V gene's germline CDR1 is MGHRA and CDR2 YSYEKL. CDR3 length: 15 amino acids. The V and J ends lost 0 bases and 4 bases, in that order; junction bases with no gene match: 1. The CDR3 region has the DNA TGCGCCAGCAGCCAAGAAGGACTAGCGGCAGATACGCAGTATTTT. Its translation: CASSQEGLAADTQYF.